One and the same sample provided the 5 T cell receptor beta chains below, sequenced in a study of T cell repertoires in cytomegalovirus infection. These receptors have no known antigen. One entry per CDR3 protein results from TCRdb running MiXCR on the reads. The sample has 340,000 or so distinct CDR3 sequences, around a quarter seen once; the top ten hold 13%. Specimen: cultured PBMCs, collected from culture after CMV antigen stimulation. All receptors derive from a human donor in good health (CMV status not recorded). Some clones in this sample may be carry-over from other donors' samples.

This clonotype was counted between two and nine times. The gene calls are TRBV29-1 and TRBJ2-3, with a weak D call TRBD2 (5 bases). The V gene lost 7 bases and the J gene lost 3 bases, with 11 bases spanning the gap. Germline V gives CDR1 SQVTM, CDR2 ANQGSEA. This CDR3 has 12 residues. The CDR3 sequence is CSARSGTDTQYF. DNA for the CDR3: TGCAGCGCCCGAAGCGGTACAGATACGCAGTATTTT.

This rearrangement joins TRBV6-2 or TRBV6-3 to TRBJ2-1; D remains unclear. V lost 0 bases to trimming and J lost 0 bases, with 18 bases between them. CDR1 and CDR2 from the germline V gene are MNHEY and SVGEGT. The CDR3 is 19 residues long. This CDR3 is CASSYSPRMLESSYNEQFF. CDR3 nucleotide sequence: TGTGCCAGCAGTTACTCGCCTAGAATGCTTGAAAGCTCCTACAATGAGCAGTTCTTC.

The chain combines TRBV6-2 or TRBV6-3 with TRBJ2-3; the D gene is possibly TRBD2 (6 bases). Trimming pared 2 bases from V and 4 bases from J, leaving 16 bases between. There are 16 residues in the CDR3. CDR1 is MNHEY and CDR2 is SVGEGT in the germline V gene. CDR3 sequence: CASSYSPGSPADTQYF. The CDR3 nucleotides are TGTGCCAGCAGTTACAGCCCCGGGAGTCCTGCAGATACGCAGTATTTT.

The V gene is TRBV6-1, the J gene TRBJ2-3, with 8 bases that match TRBD2. CDR1 and CDR2 (germline): MNHNS, SASEGT. The CDR3 consists of 15 residues. After removal of 6 bases from V and 4 bases from J, the junction contained 9 bases not matched to a gene. CDR3 nucleotides: TGTGCCAGCAGCCCGAGCGGGAGTATTTCAGATACGCAGTATTTT. Translating gives CASSPSGSISDTQYF.

This clonotype was detected a few times. The chain recombines TRBV24-1 with TRBJ2-6; TRBD2 is a possible D gene (5 bases). The CDR3 consists of 18 residues. Deletions cut 10 bases from V and 0 bases from J, with 21 bases between. Germline V gene sequence: CDR1 KGHDR, CDR2 SFDVKD. The CDR3 spells CATSSPAGGTSGANVLTF. DNA of the CDR3: TGTGCCACTTCCTCACCCGCAGGAGGAACCTCTGGGGCCAACGTCCTGACTTTC.